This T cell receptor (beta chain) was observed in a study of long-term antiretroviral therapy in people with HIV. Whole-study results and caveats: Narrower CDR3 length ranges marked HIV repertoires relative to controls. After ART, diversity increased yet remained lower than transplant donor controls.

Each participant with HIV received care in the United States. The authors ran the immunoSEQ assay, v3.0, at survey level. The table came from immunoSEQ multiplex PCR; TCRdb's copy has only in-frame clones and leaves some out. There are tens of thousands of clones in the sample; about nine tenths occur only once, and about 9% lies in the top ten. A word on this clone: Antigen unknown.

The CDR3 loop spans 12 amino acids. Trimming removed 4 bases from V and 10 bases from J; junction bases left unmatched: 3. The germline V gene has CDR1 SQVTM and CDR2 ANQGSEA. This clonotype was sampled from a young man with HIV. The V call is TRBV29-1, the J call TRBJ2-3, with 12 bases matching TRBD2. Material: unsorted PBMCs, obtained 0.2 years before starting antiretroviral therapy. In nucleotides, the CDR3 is TGCAGCGTTGGACTAGCGGGAGCTTCGCAGTATTTT. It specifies CSVGLAGASQYF.